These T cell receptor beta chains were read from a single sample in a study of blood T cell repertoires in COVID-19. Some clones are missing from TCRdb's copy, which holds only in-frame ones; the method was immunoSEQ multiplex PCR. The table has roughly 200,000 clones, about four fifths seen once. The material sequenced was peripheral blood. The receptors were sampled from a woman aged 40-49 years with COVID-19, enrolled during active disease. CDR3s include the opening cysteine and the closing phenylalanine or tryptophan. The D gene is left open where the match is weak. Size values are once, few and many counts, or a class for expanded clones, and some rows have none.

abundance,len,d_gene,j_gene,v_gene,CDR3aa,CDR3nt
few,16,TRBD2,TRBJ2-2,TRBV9,CASSVGSSGGAGELFF,TGTGCCAGCAGCGTAGGGTCGAGCGGGGGTGCCGGGGAGCTGTTTTTT
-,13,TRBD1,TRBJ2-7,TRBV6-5,CASRTGGSYEQYF,TGTGCCAGCAGGACAGGGGGTTCCTACGAGCAGTACTTC
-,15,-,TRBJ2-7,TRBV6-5,CASSWYRVRSYEQYF,TGTGCCAGCAGTTGGTACAGGGTCCGGTCCTACGAGCAGTACTTC
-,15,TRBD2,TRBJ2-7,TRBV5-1,CASSRGGRPALEQYF,TGCGCCAGCAGCCGGGGAGGGAGACCCGCCCTCGAGCAGTACTTC
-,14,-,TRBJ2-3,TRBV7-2,CASSLVGRTDTQYF,TGTGCCAGCAGCTTAGTGGGGAGGACAGATACGCAGTATTTT
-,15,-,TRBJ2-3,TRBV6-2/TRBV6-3,CASSYDQGGTDTQYF,TGTGCCAGCAGTTACGACCAGGGCGGCACAGATACGCAGTATTTT
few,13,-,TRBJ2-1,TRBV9,CASSVDILNEQFF,TGTGCCAGCAGCGTAGATATCCTCAATGAGCAGTTCTTC
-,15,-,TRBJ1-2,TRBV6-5,CASSYDGGPYSGYTF,TGTGCCAGCAGTTACGACGGAGGTCCCTATAGTGGCTACACCTTC
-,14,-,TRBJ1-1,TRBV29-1,CSVGPGPMNTEAFF,TGCAGCGTTGGGCCGGGTCCCATGAACACTGAAGCTTTCTTT
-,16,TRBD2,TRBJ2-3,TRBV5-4,CASSIGASGSTDTQYF,TGTGCCAGCAGCATAGGGGCTAGCGGGAGCACAGATACGCAGTATTTT
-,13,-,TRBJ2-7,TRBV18,CASSPTESYEQYF,TGTGCCAGCTCACCGACAGAATCCTACGAGCAGTACTTC
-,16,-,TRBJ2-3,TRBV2,CASSPDLGASTDTQYF,TGTGCCAGCAGTCCAGACCTAGGGGCGAGCACAGATACGCAGTATTTT
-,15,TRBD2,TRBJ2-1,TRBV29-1,CSVRGTSGALTEQFF,TGCAGCGTTAGGGGGACTAGCGGGGCTTTAACTGAGCAGTTCTTC
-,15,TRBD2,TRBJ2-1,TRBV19,CASSIGAGDFNEQFF,TGTGCCAGTAGTATAGGAGCGGGGGACTTCAATGAGCAGTTCTTC
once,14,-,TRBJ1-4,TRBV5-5,CASSLGHSNEKLFF,TGTGCCAGCAGCTTGGGACATTCTAATGAAAAACTGTTTTTT
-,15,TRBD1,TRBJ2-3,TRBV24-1,CATSEQGAGTDTQYF,TGTGCCACCTCTGAACAGGGGGCGGGCACAGATACGCAGTATTTT
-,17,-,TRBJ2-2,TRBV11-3,CASSDGGGTANTGELFF,TGTGCCAGCAGCGACGGAGGGGGGACAGCGAACACCGGGGAGCTGTTTTTT
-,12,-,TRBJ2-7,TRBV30,CAWSATGMEQYF,TGTGCCTGGAGTGCCACAGGGATGGAGCAGTACTTC
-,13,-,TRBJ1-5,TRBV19,CASSGGGKGPQHF,TGTGCCAGTAGTGGCGGGGGCAAGGGGCCCCAGCATTTT
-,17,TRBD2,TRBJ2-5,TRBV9,CASSVTGTSGSWETQYF,TGTGCCAGCAGCGTGACCGGGACTAGCGGGAGTTGGGAGACCCAGTACTTC
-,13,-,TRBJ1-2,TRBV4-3,CASSQGRGHGYTF,TGCGCCAGCAGCCAAGGGAGAGGGCATGGCTACACCTTC
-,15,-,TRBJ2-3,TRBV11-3,CASSPEKGGADTQYF,TGTGCCAGCAGCCCCGAAAAGGGGGGGGCAGATACGCAGTATTTT
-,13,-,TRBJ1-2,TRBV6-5,CASSYQAGLGYTF,TGTGCCAGCAGTTACCAGGCGGGGTTGGGCTACACCTTC
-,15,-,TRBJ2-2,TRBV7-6,CASSLRRGNTGELFF,TGTGCCAGCAGCTTAAGGCGGGGGAACACCGGGGAGCTGTTTTTT
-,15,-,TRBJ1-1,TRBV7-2,CASKIGAGMNTEAFF,TGTGCCAGCAAAATAGGGGCAGGTATGAACACTGAAGCTTTCTTT
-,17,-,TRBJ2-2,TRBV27,CASSFFKGQLLTGELFF,TGTGCCAGCAGTTTTTTTAAGGGACAACTACTCACCGGGGAGCTGTTTTTT
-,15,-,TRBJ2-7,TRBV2,CASSEPGHSGLEQYF,TGTGCCAGCAGCGAGCCGGGACACTCGGGGCTCGAGCAGTACTTC
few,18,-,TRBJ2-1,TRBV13,CASSPENRADLHHNEQFF,TGTGCCAGCAGCCCGGAAAACAGGGCAGACCTTCACCACAATGAGCAGTTCTTC
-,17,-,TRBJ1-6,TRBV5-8,CASSSPGRSSYNSPLHF,TGTGCCAGCAGCTCTCCGGGAAGGAGCTCCTATAATTCACCCCTCCACTTT
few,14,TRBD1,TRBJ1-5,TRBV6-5,CASRRDRSNQPQHF,TGTGCCAGCAGAAGGGACAGGAGCAATCAGCCCCAGCATTTT